The T cell receptor (beta chain) under discussion was sequenced for a study of blood T cell repertoires in COVID-19. Participants were aged about 18 to 100 years, lived in roughly 23 US areas, and enrolled virtually. Which cohort a participant joined came from the clinical history participants gave. Per the original methods: Quantification of nucleated cells was approximated via reference gene primer amplification. Assay: immunoSEQ multiplex PCR; the TCRdb copy retains only in-frame clones and omits some. The DNA gave D and trimming, while V, J and clone size come from that table. This sample has 110,000 to 150,000 clones, with 75% to 90% found just once. Material for sequencing was PBMCs or T cells enriched from blood (not recorded which). This sequence originates from a man in his sixties who had recovered from COVID-19.

For the CDR3, the DNA is TGTGCCAGTAGTCCCAAGACAGGGGCGGACACTGAAGCTTTCTTT. It yields the protein CASSPKTGADTEAFF. The chain has TRBV19 and TRBJ1-1, with 8 bases fitting TRBD1. The CDR3 contains 15 residues. V was clipped by 5 bases and J by 3 bases; unmatched bases: 8. Germline CDR1 reads LNHDA; CDR2 reads SQIVND (reference sequence).